These T cell receptor beta chains were read from a single sample in a study of vaccination and CD4 T cells after COVID-19. No antigen has been identified for these receptors. TCRdb re-called the PCR reads through MiXCR, storing one row per CDR3 protein. The profile covers around 26,000 distinct CDR3 sequences, with 50% to 65% appearing a single time and 28% taken by the ten largest. The input for sequencing was CD4+ T cells from blood, cultured in vitro, taken before SARS-CoV-2 vaccination. These receptors were taken from a human donor who received a COVID-19 vaccine. Both conserved end residues are part of each CDR3. A D gene is named only where the DNA matches it firmly. The size field is filled for only some rows; it gives once, few, many or a size class.

V: TRBV20-1
D: TRBD2
size: few
J: TRBJ2-5
CDR3: CSARAGGQQETQYF
DNA: TGCAGTGCTAGAGCGGGAGGCCAACAAGAGACCCAGTACTTC

V: TRBV5-5
D: NA
size: few
J: TRBJ1-6
CDR3: CASSYPGQANSPLHF
DNA: TGTGCCAGCAGCTATCCGGGACAAGCGAATTCACCCCTCCACTTT

V: TRBV2
D: NA
size: NA
J: TRBJ1-4
CDR3: CASSDFSQLNEKLFF
DNA: TGTGCCAGCAGTGATTTTAGTCAGCTTAATGAAAAACTGTTTTTT

V: TRBV6-1
D: NA
size: NA
J: TRBJ1-1
CDR3: CASIRRGGGTEAFF
DNA: TGTGCCAGCATTCGCCGGGGCGGGGGCACTGAAGCTTTCTTT

V: TRBV30
D: TRBD2
size: NA
J: TRBJ2-5
CDR3: CARGTVGLAGGPQETQYF
DNA: TGTGCCCGGGGAACCGTGGGACTAGCGGGGGGTCCCCAAGAGACCCAGTACTTC

V: TRBV7-2
D: NA
size: few
J: TRBJ2-5
CDR3: CASSSQETQYF
DNA: TGTGCCAGCAGCTCTCAAGAGACCCAGTACTTC

V: TRBV10-1
D: TRBD2
size: few
J: TRBJ2-7
CDR3: CASSEIARGAPYEQYF
DNA: TGCGCCAGCAGTGAAATCGCGCGGGGGGCCCCCTACGAGCAGTACTTC

V: TRBV6-2/TRBV6-3
D: TRBD1
size: NA
J: TRBJ2-1
CDR3: CASSLGTGGHEQFF
DNA: TGTGCCAGCAGTCTCGGGACAGGGGGCCATGAGCAGTTCTTC

V: TRBV20-1
D: TRBD1
size: NA
J: TRBJ2-7
CDR3: CSARWTGNREQYF
DNA: TGCAGTGCTAGGTGGACAGGGAATCGGGAGCAGTACTTC

V: TRBV5-4
D: NA
size: NA
J: TRBJ1-1
CDR3: CASNELGNTEAFF
DNA: TGTGCCAGCAACGAACTGGGAAACACTGAAGCTTTCTTT

V: TRBV6-1
D: NA
size: few
J: TRBJ2-4
CDR3: CASSERPPGGTKNIQYF
DNA: TGTGCCAGCAGTGAAAGGCCCCCTGGCGGGACCAAAAACATTCAGTACTTC

V: TRBV10-3
D: TRBD1
size: NA
J: TRBJ2-7
CDR3: CAIRTGQDSYEQYF
DNA: TGTGCCATCAGAACAGGACAGGACTCCTACGAGCAGTACTTC

V: TRBV11-2
D: NA
size: NA
J: TRBJ2-5
CDR3: CASSLRETQYF
DNA: TGTGCCAGCAGCTTACGAGAGACCCAGTACTTC

V: TRBV7-9
D: TRBD2
size: few
J: TRBJ2-2
CDR3: CASSLELAGTGELFF
DNA: TGTGCCAGCAGCTTAGAGCTAGCGGGGACCGGGGAGCTGTTTTTT

V: TRBV29-1
D: NA
size: NA
J: TRBJ2-1
CDR3: CSVGGIEQFF
DNA: TGCAGCGTTGGGGGGATTGAGCAGTTCTTC

V: TRBV7-8
D: NA
size: NA
J: TRBJ1-2
CDR3: CASSPDTRSNYGYTF
DNA: TGTGCCAGCAGCCCAGATACCCGCTCTAACTATGGCTACACCTTC

V: TRBV7-8
D: NA
size: NA
J: TRBJ2-4
CDR3: CASSPFLPRDLAKNIQYF
DNA: TGTGCCAGCAGCCCCTTTTTGCCGCGAGACCTAGCCAAAAACATTCAGTACTTC

V: TRBV20-1
D: NA
size: NA
J: TRBJ1-2
CDR3: CSARDRRDGYTF
DNA: TGCAGTGCTAGAGATCGCAGGGATGGCTACACCTTC

V: TRBV12-3/TRBV12-4
D: NA
size: NA
J: TRBJ2-7
CDR3: CASSKQGKGYEQYF
DNA: TGTGCCAGCAGTAAACAGGGAAAAGGCTACGAGCAGTACTTC

V: TRBV5-4
D: NA
size: few
J: TRBJ1-6
CDR3: CASSLRLGNSPLHF
DNA: TGTGCCAGCAGCTTGAGATTGGGGAATTCACCCCTCCACTTT

V: TRBV11-2
D: NA
size: NA
J: TRBJ1-2
CDR3: CASSLISTDYGYTF
DNA: TGTGCCAGCAGCTTAATCTCGACAGATTATGGCTACACCTTC

V: TRBV20-1
D: TRBD1
size: few
J: TRBJ2-5
CDR3: CSARERTGGVEETQYF
DNA: TGCAGTGCTAGAGAACGGACAGGGGGCGTGGAGGAGACCCAGTACTTC

V: TRBV2
D: TRBD1
size: NA
J: TRBJ2-7
CDR3: CASSESRTDRSYEQYF
DNA: TGTGCCAGCAGTGAATCCCGGACGGACAGGTCGTACGAGCAGTACTTC

V: TRBV30
D: NA
size: NA
J: TRBJ1-6
CDR3: CAWTPTRYNSPLHF
DNA: TGTGCCTGGACCCCCACGAGGTATAATTCACCCCTCCACTTT

V: TRBV30
D: TRBD2
size: NA
J: TRBJ2-3
CDR3: CAWSVKRGGIGADTQYF
DNA: TGTGCCTGGAGTGTAAAGCGGGGGGGTATTGGCGCAGATACGCAGTATTTT

V: TRBV20-1
D: NA
size: few
J: TRBJ2-7
CDR3: CSARDQGRGGDEQYF
DNA: TGCAGTGCTAGAGATCAGGGAAGGGGTGGCGACGAGCAGTACTTC

V: TRBV2
D: NA
size: NA
J: TRBJ2-3
CDR3: CASMASPSTDTQYF
DNA: TGTGCCAGCATGGCCAGCCCTAGCACAGATACGCAGTATTTT

V: TRBV5-1
D: NA
size: NA
J: TRBJ1-5
CDR3: CASSLLGGNQPQHF
DNA: TGCGCCAGCAGCTTGCTCGGGGGCAATCAGCCCCAGCATTTT

V: TRBV29-1
D: TRBD1
size: NA
J: TRBJ1-2
CDR3: CSVGGPGQGDYGYTF
DNA: TGCAGCGTTGGGGGACCGGGACAGGGGGACTATGGCTACACCTTC

V: TRBV19
D: NA
size: NA
J: TRBJ1-5
CDR3: CASSQGMGNQPQHF
DNA: TGTGCCAGTTCACAGGGTATGGGCAATCAGCCCCAGCATTTT

V: TRBV6-1
D: TRBD1
size: few
J: TRBJ1-1
CDR3: CASRNSRTGGTEAFF
DNA: TGTGCCAGCAGAAACTCCCGCACAGGGGGCACTGAAGCTTTCTTT

V: TRBV20-1
D: TRBD2
size: NA
J: TRBJ2-7
CDR3: CSARFPGLAGDYEQYF
DNA: TGCAGTGCTAGATTTCCCGGACTAGCGGGGGACTACGAGCAGTACTTC

V: TRBV15
D: NA
size: once
J: TRBJ1-1
CDR3: CAPSTGCSEAFF
DNA: TGTGCCCCATCCACAGGGTGCTCTGAAGCTTTCTTT

V: TRBV30
D: TRBD1
size: NA
J: TRBJ1-4
CDR3: CAWSHRGEEKLFF
DNA: TGTGCCTGGAGTCACAGGGGGGAAGAAAAACTGTTTTTT

V: TRBV3-1
D: TRBD1
size: once
J: TRBJ2-2
CDR3: CASSLRTGMNTGELFF
DNA: TGTGCCAGCAGCCTACGGACAGGGATGAACACCGGGGAGCTGTTTTTT

V: TRBV10-3
D: NA
size: few
J: TRBJ1-6
CDR3: CAISIGQNSPLHF
DNA: TGTGCCATCAGTATAGGACAGAATTCACCCCTCCACTTT

V: TRBV6-4
D: TRBD2
size: NA
J: TRBJ2-1
CDR3: CASRALAGVNNEQFF
DNA: TGTGCCAGCAGAGCACTAGCGGGGGTCAACAATGAGCAGTTCTTC

V: TRBV30
D: NA
size: NA
J: TRBJ1-1
CDR3: CAWSVQLEAFF
DNA: TGTGCCTGGAGTGTACAGCTTGAAGCTTTCTTT

V: TRBV7-2
D: NA
size: few
J: TRBJ1-1
CDR3: CASSLALSSGEAFF
DNA: TGTGCCAGCAGCTTAGCGCTAAGTTCGGGTGAAGCTTTCTTT

V: TRBV2
D: NA
size: NA
J: TRBJ1-2
CDR3: CASSETAGDGYTF
DNA: TGTGCCAGCAGTGAAACGGCAGGGGATGGCTACACCTTC

V: TRBV18
D: NA
size: NA
J: TRBJ1-1
CDR3: CASSPIYGGENTEAFF
DNA: TGTGCCAGCTCACCTATCTACGGGGGCGAGAACACTGAAGCTTTCTTT

V: TRBV7-9
D: NA
size: NA
J: TRBJ1-6
CDR3: CASSARPGSPLHF
DNA: TGTGCCAGCAGCGCCCGACCGGGTTCACCCCTCCACTTT

V: TRBV18
D: NA
size: NA
J: TRBJ2-5
CDR3: CASSTGAESKQETQYF
DNA: TGTGCCAGCTCTACCGGGGCCGAGTCAAAGCAAGAGACCCAGTACTTC